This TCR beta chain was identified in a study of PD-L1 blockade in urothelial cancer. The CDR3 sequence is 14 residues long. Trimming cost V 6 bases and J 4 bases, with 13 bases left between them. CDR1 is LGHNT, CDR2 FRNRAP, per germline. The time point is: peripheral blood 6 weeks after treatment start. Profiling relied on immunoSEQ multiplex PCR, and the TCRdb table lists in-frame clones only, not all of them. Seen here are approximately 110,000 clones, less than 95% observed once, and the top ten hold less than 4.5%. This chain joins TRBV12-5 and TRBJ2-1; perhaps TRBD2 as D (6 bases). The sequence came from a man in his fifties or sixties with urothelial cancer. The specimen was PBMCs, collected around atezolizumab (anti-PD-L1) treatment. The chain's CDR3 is CASGRGGDYNEQFF. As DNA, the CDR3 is TGTGCTAGTGGCCGGGGCGGGGATTACAATGAGCAGTTCTTC.